Listed here are 24 T cell receptor beta chains from one sample, sequenced in a study of blood T cell repertoires in COVID-19. The data were produced by immunoSEQ multiplex PCR, yet TCRdb's version contains in-frame clones alone and is incomplete. This sample has about 250,000 clones, with around 82% found just once. The sample taken for sequencing was peripheral blood. The source of these receptors is a person aged 70 to 79 with COVID-19, enrolled during active disease.

The CDR3 sequence: CASSLRQGARETQYF. CDR3 nucleotide sequence: TGTGCCAGCAGTTTACGACAGGGGGCGCGGGAGACCCAGTACTTC. J is TRBJ2-5 and V is TRBV28, with 10 positions matching TRBD1. The V gene's germline CDR1 is MDHEN and CDR2 SYDVKM. This CDR3 contains 15 residues. Losses at the gene ends were 2 bases for V and 5 bases for J; bases not matched to a gene: 5.

This rearrangement joins TRBV10-3 to TRBJ2-5; 7 bases align to TRBD2. With 4 bases clipped from V and 3 bases from J, the junction kept 5 bases outside the gene matches. There are 14 residues in the CDR3. Germline CDR1 ENHRY, CDR2 SYGVKD. The DNA of the CDR3 is TGTGCCATCAGTGGGGGGGGACTGGAAGAGACCCAGTACTTC. It is translated as CAISGGGLEETQYF.

The chain is built from TRBV11-3 and TRBJ2-1; TRBD2 aligns across 7 bases. The V segment lost 5 bases and the J segment 6 bases; nucleotides outside the gene matches: 4. Germline V lookup: CDR1 SGHNT, CDR2 YENEEA. CDR3 length: 13 amino acids. The CDR3 DNA is TGTGCCAGCAGCAGGGACTACACCAATGAGCAGTTCTTC. Encoded protein: CASSRDYTNEQFF.

V gene TRBV29-1 combines with J gene TRBJ2-1, with 11 nucleotides matching TRBD2. V shed 5 bases, J shed 0 bases, and the junction held 9 bases outside the gene matches. The CDR3 extends over 17 amino acids. The V gene's germline CDR1 is SQVTM and CDR2 ANQGSEA. The CDR3 DNA reads as TGCAGCGTTCAACCGGGACTAGCGGATTTCTCCTACAATGAGCAGTTCTTC. Its translation: CSVQPGLADFSYNEQFF.

The chain uses TRBV6-2 or TRBV6-3 and TRBJ1-2; D not resolved. V was pared by 2 bases and J by 1 base, with 5 bases between. This CDR3 contains 13 residues. The germline V gene has CDR1 MNHEY and CDR2 SVGEGT. The CDR3 spells CASSYNGNYGYTF. For the CDR3, the DNA is TGTGCCAGCAGTTACAACGGTAACTATGGCTACACCTTC.

This clone was observed a few times. The J gene is TRBJ1-6, the V gene TRBV5-8; a weak D match, TRBD1 (6 bases). Germline V lookup: CDR1 SGHTS, CDR2 YDEGEE. The CDR3 spans 14 residues. V lost 5 bases, J lost 7 bases, and 13 bases lay in between. The CDR3 here is CASSFDQGNSPLHF. The DNA of the CDR3 is TGTGCCAGCAGTTTTGACCAGGGGAATTCACCCCTCCACTTT.

The chain joins TRBV6-6 to TRBJ2-7, with TRBD1 identical over 7 bases. Germline V gene data show CDR1 as MNHNY and CDR2 as SVGAGI (reference sequence). The CDR3 has 13 amino acids. The V segment lost 7 bases and the J segment 6 bases; nucleotides outside the gene matches: 9. The CDR3 reads CASMHRGTGEQYF. The CDR3 DNA is TGTGCCAGCATGCACAGGGGTACGGGCGAGCAGTACTTC.

This clone was counted only a few times. The rearrangement uses TRBV4-1 and TRBJ1-6; maybe TRBD1 (6 bases). The V end was cut by 1 base, the J end by 2 bases, with 15 bases between. The CDR3 runs 18 residues. Germline lookup yields CDR1 MGHRA and CDR2 YSYEKL. CDR3 nucleotides: TGCGCCAGCAGCCAAGGGCTAAGCGACAGGACCTATAATTCACCCCTCCACTTT. It yields the protein CASSQGLSDRTYNSPLHF.

The rearrangement links TRBV27 to TRBJ2-7, with 10 bases matching TRBD2. The CDR3 length is 14 residues. Germline lookup yields CDR1 MNHEY and CDR2 SMNVEV (reference sequence). Trimming took 6 bases from V and 3 from J; bases not matched to a gene: 5. CDR3 bases: TGTGCCAGCAGGCGGACTAGCGGAGTCTACGAGCAGTACTTC. It translates to CASRRTSGVYEQYF.

This clone is a singleton in its sample. This same CDR3 is encoded by further DNA sequences in the sample. The chain joins TRBV10-3 to TRBJ2-3; possible D gene TRBD1, 7 bases. The germline V gene has CDR1 ENHRY and CDR2 SYGVKD. V was clipped by 6 bases and J by 0 bases, with 10 bases between them. This CDR3 spans 14 amino acids. CDR3 region: CAIRQGTSTDTQYF. CDR3 bases: TGTGCCATCAGACAGGGGACTAGCACAGATACGCAGTATTTT.

The chain is built from TRBV4-3 and TRBJ2-3, with unresolved D. Germline V gene sequence: CDR1 LGHNA, CDR2 YSLEER. The CDR3 has 16 amino acids. The V gene lost 0 bases and the J gene lost 0 bases, with 10 bases spanning the gap. The CDR3 loop is CASSQERDTSTDTQYF. In DNA form, the CDR3 reads TGCGCCAGCAGCCAAGAACGAGATACGAGCACAGATACGCAGTATTTT.

The chain is built from TRBV9 and TRBJ2-7; maybe TRBD2 (7 bases). The CDR3 has 15 residues. Germline V gene sequence: CDR1 SGDLS, CDR2 YYNGEE. The V and J ends lost 0 bases and 3 bases respectively, with 13 bases between them. The CDR3 coding sequence is TGTGCCAGCAGCGTAGGCGGGGGCGCTTTCTACGAGCAGTACTTC. Its protein product is CASSVGGGAFYEQYF.

V usage is TRBV7-9 and J usage is TRBJ1-4; 7 bases are a match to TRBD1. The CDR3 extends over 16 amino acids. CDR1 is SEHNR, CDR2 FQNEAQ, per germline (reference sequence). J lost 1 base, V lost 5 bases, and 7 bases had no gene match. The CDR3 DNA follows: TGTGCCAGCAGCCAGAGACAGGGTAGAACTAATGAAAAACTGTTTTTT. Its translation is CASSQRQGRTNEKLFF.

The gene calls are TRBV6-5 and TRBJ1-2; 9 bases map to TRBD1. V shed 1 base, J shed 2 bases, and the junction held 2 bases outside the gene matches. Germline assignment: CDR1 MNHEY and CDR2 SVGAGI. This CDR3 has 15 amino acids. CDR3 DNA: TGTGCCAGCAGTTACTGGACAGGGGTGAACTATGGCTACACCTTC. Its translation: CASSYWTGVNYGYTF.

The J gene is TRBJ1-5, the V gene TRBV7-9; D is perhaps TRBD1 (5 bases). There are 16 residues in the CDR3. Per germline, CDR1 SEHNR and CDR2 FQNEAQ (reference sequence). V was trimmed by 5 bases and J by 1 base, leaving 15 bases between them. The CDR3 reads CASSTGGRASNQPQHF. Here the CDR3 DNA reads TGTGCCAGCAGCACGGGGGGGAGGGCAAGCAATCAGCCCCAGCATTTT.

In this sample, this clone turned up once. In DNA form, the CDR3 reads TGTGCCAGCAGGCTAGCGGGGGGGCGGGTAGATACGCAGTATTTT. This gives the protein CASRLAGGRVDTQYF. The rearrangement uses TRBV7-2 and TRBJ2-3; 12 bases map to TRBD2. The CDR3 totals 15 residues. After removal of 6 bases from V and 5 bases from J, the junction contained 6 bases not matched to a gene. CDR1 is SGHTA and CDR2 is FQGNSA in the germline V gene. The full variable domain, rest sourced from reference TRBV7-2 and TRBJ2-3, is GAGVSQSPSNKVTEKGKDVELRCDPISGHTALYWYRQSLGQGLEFLIYFQGNSAPDKSGLPSDRFSAERTGGSVSTLTIQRTQQEDSAVYLCASRLAGGRVDTQYFGPGTRLTVL.

The rearrangement joins TRBV11-2 to TRBJ1-5, with D possibly TRBD1 on 5 matching bases. V was clipped by 0 bases and J by 5 bases, with 14 bases between them. The V gene's germline CDR1 is SGHAT and CDR2 FQNNGV. The CDR3 contains 16 residues. The CDR3 nucleotides read TGTGCCAGCAGCTTAGATCAAGGTCGGGGGGATCAGCCCCAGCATTTT. This sequence encodes CASSLDQGRGDQPQHF. Using reference TRBV11-2 and TRBJ1-5 for the parts outside the CDR3, the full variable domain is EAGVAQSPRYKIIEKRQSVAFWCNPISGHATLYWYQQILGQGPKLLIQFQNNGVVDDSQLPKDRFSAERLKGVDSTLKIQPAKLEDSAVYLCASSLDQGRGDQPQHFGDGTRLSIL.

This clone occurred a few times. CDR3 coding DNA: TGTGCCAGCAGTGAAAATGGGGCTCGGTCCAATCAGCCCCAGCATTTT. Translation gives CASSENGARSNQPQHF. The genes are TRBV2 and TRBJ1-5; D is perhaps TRBD1 (5 bases). Germline values: CDR1 SNHLY, CDR2 FYNNEI. Trimming removed 2 bases from V and 3 bases from J, with 14 bases in between. This CDR3 contains 16 residues.

The chain carries TRBV10-3 and TRBJ2-7; a possible D gene is TRBD2 (5 bases). V lost 6 bases to trimming and J lost 2 bases, with 8 bases between them. This CDR3 spans 12 amino acids. Germline V gene sequence: CDR1 ENHRY, CDR2 SYGVKD. The CDR3 DNA follows: TGTGCCATCAGCCTAGCTGCCTACGAGCAGTACTTC. Translating gives CAISLAAYEQYF.

The V gene is TRBV7-2, the J gene TRBJ1-2; tentatively, D is TRBD1 (6 bases). The CDR3 is 15 amino acids. Germline CDR1 and CDR2: SGHTA and FQGNSA. V was cut by 4 bases and J by 4 bases, with 16 bases left in between. CDR3 bases: TGTGCCAGCAGCTCCCAACAGGGAAACTTCTATGGCTACACCTTC. Its translation: CASSSQQGNFYGYTF.

The genes are TRBV3-1 (or the pseudogene TRBV3-2) and TRBJ1-1; D not resolved. The CDR3 extends over 12 amino acids. The V gene's germline CDR1 is LGHDT and CDR2 YNNKEL (reference sequence). Trimming left V 1 base short and J 6 bases short, with 6 bases between. The DNA of the CDR3 is TGTGCCAGCAGCCAAGTGGAGTCTGAAGCTTTCTTT. It specifies CASSQVESEAFF.

This chain links TRBV5-4 with TRBJ2-7; 7 bases are a match to TRBD2. The germline V gene encodes CDR1 SGHNT and CDR2 YYREEE (reference sequence). Trimming took 3 bases from V and 5 from J; bases not matched to a gene: 8. The CDR3 is made up of 14 amino acids. The CDR3 DNA reads TGTGCCAGCAGCTCGGGCGGGAGTGTCGACGAGCAGTACTTC. Amino acid sequence: CASSSGGSVDEQYF.

Details on this clone: Germline is not matched at one junction end, which may reflect a read error. The chain couples TRBV6-2 or TRBV6-3 to TRBJ2-1; no clear D gene. CDR1 and CDR2 (germline): MNHEY, SVGEGT. CDR3 length: 12 amino acids. The CDR3 is CASSSRVDGRIF. The CDR3, as DNA: TGTGCCAGCAGTTCACGGGTCGACGGCCGTATCTTC.

The V call is TRBV28, the J call TRBJ1-2, with a possible D match to TRBD1 (5 bases). With 7 bases removed from V and 0 bases from J, the gap between germline ends came to 12 bases. From germline, CDR1 is MDHEN and CDR2 SYDVKM. The CDR3 has 14 residues. CDR3 bases: TGTGCCAGCAAGGGGCTAAGAGCTAACTATGGCTACACCTTC. Translated: CASKGLRANYGYTF.